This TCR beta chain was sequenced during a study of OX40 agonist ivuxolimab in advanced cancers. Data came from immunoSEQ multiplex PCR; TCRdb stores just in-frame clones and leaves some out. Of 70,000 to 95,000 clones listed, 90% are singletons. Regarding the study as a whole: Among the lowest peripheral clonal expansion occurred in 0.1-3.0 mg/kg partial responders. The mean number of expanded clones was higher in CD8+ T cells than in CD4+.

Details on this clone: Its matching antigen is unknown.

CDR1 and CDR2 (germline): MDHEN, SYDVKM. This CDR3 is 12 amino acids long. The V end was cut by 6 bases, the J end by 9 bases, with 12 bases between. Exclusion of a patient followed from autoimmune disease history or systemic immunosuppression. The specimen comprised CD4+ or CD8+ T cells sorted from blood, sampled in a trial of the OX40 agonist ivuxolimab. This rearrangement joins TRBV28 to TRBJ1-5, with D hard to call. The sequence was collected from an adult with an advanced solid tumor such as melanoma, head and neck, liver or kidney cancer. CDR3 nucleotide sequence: TGTGCCAGCAGCCGGAGTCCGAGGCCCCAGCATTTT. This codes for CASSRSPRPQHF. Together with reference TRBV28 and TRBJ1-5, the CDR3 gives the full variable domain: DVKVTQSSRYLVKRTGEKVFLECVQDMDHENMFWYRQDPGLGLRLIYFSYDVKMKEKGDIPEGYSVSREKKERFSLILESASTNQTSMYLCASSRSPRPQHFGDGTRLSIL.